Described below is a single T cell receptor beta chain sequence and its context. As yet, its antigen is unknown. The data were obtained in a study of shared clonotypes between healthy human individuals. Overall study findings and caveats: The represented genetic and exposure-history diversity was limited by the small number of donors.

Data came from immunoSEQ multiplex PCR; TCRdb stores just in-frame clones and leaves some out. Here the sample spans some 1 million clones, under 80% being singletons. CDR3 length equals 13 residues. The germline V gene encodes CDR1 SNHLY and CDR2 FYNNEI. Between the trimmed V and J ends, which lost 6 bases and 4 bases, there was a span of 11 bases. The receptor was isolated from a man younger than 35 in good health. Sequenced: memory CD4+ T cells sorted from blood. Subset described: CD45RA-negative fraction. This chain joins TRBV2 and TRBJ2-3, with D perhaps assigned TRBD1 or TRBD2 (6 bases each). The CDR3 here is CASRRGEADTQYF. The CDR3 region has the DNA TGTGCCAGCAGGAGGGGGGAGGCAGATACGCAGTATTTT.